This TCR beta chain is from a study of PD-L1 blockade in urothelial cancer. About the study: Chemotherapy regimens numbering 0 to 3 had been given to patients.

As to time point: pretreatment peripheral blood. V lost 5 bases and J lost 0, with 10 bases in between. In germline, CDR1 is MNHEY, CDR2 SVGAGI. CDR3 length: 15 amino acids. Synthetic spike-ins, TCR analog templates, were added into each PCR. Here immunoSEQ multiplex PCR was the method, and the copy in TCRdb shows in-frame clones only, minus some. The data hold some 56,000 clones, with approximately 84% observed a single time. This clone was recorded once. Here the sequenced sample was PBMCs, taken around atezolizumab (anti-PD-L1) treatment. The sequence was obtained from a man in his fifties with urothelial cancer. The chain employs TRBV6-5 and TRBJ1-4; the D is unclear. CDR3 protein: CASSRQLATNEKLFF. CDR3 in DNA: TGTGCCAGCAGTCGTCAGCTAGCAACTAATGAAAAACTGTTTTTT.